The clone carrying this T cell receptor beta chain occurred many times. The antigen is undetermined. TCRbeta library construction was performed incorporating unique molecular identifiers. TCRdb ran MiXCR on the PCR reads and lists one entry per CDR3 protein. Altogether about 1,000,000 distinct CDR3 sequences are present, 25% to 35% being singletons, with the ten largest covering approximately 30%. The data belong to a study of T-cell reconstitution after alpha-beta-depleted transplantation in children. General study findings and limits: Reportedly, only several hundred clones from non-depleted graft cells drove alpha-beta T-cell counts at about two months.

This clonotype was sampled from a boy in the first two years of life who had a stem cell transplant for SCID, so the T cells may come from the graft donor. Sequenced material: PBMCs, mostly from graft donor cells, taken 360 days after TCRalphabeta/CD19-depleted stem cell transplant.

CDR3 in DNA: TGCGCCAGCAGCCAAGCTAGCGGGGGGGCTGGGACAGATACGCAGTATTTT. Its protein product is CASSQASGGAGTDTQYF. The genes are TRBV4-3 and TRBJ2-3, with TRBD2 matching 12 bases. This CDR3 is built from 17 residues. V was pared by 1 base and J by 3 bases, with 5 bases of the junction left unmatched. Germline V gene sequence: CDR1 LGHNA, CDR2 YSLEER.